This T cell receptor beta chain comes out of a study of T cell changes during pregnancy in multiple sclerosis. Sequencing used immunoSEQ multiplex PCR; TCRdb keeps in-frame clones, though not all of them. The table shows 60,000 or so clones, with roughly 90% occurring only once. This clone was counted a few times. The sequence derives from a female donor with multiple sclerosis, enrolled in a pregnancy study. Sequencing was performed on peripheral blood, taken before pregnancy.

CDR3 amino acids: CASSAGTAVNEQFF. In DNA, the CDR3 is TGTGCCAGCAGTGCCGGGACAGCGGTCAATGAGCAGTTCTTC. The chain couples TRBV6-5 to TRBJ2-1; 7 bases map to TRBD1. Trimming took 5 bases from V and 6 from J; bases not matched to a gene: 7. The germline CDR1 and CDR2 sequences are MNHEY and SVGAGI. The CDR3 consists of 14 residues.